A single sample is the source of the 25 T cell receptor beta chains below, sequenced in a study of cytomegalovirus exposure and HLA in healthy donors. This PCR relied on a set of 60 Vbeta primers and 13 Jbeta primers. The assay was immunoSEQ multiplex PCR, and TCRdb's table has in-frame clones only and misses some. The profile covers 100,000 to 150,000 clones, with 77% appearing a single time and roughly 3.7% taken by the ten largest. Sequenced sample: PBMCs. Receptors were obtained from a human donor in good health.

The rearrangement uses TRBV12-5 and TRBJ2-1, with TRBD1 identical over 8 bases. CDR1 LGHNT and CDR2 FRNRAP come from the germline V gene. The V gene end was trimmed by 4 bases and the J gene end by 6 bases; junction bases not matched to a gene: 5. This CDR3 has 14 amino acids. This CDR3 is CASGSRDRGNEQFF. The CDR3 bases are TGTGCTAGTGGTTCCCGCGACAGGGGCAATGAGCAGTTCTTC. Full variable domain (missing parts from reference TRBV12-5 and TRBJ2-1): DARVTQTPRHKVTEMGQEVTMRCQPILGHNTVFWYRQTMMQGLELLAYFRNRAPLDDSGMPKDRFSAEMPDATLATLKIQPSEPRDSAVYFCASGSRDRGNEQFFGPGTRLTVL.

The J gene is TRBJ1-5, the V gene TRBV18, with 9 bases lining up with TRBD1. The CDR3 has 16 residues. V gave up 3 bases and J gave up 7 bases; unmatched junction bases: 10. Germline loops: CDR1 KGHSH, CDR2 LQKENI. Here the CDR3 DNA reads TGTGCCAGCTCACCTGGACCGGGACAGGGCCGGCAGCCCCAGCATTTT. This encodes CASSPGPGQGRQPQHF.

The chain couples TRBV15 to TRBJ2-5; 10 bases are a match to TRBD1. This CDR3 has 17 residues. Germline loops: CDR1 LNHNV, CDR2 YYDKDF (reference sequence). V lost 3 bases to trimming and J lost 5 bases; unmatched junction nucleotides: 12. For the CDR3, the DNA is TGTGCCACCAGCAGTGATCGACTTAGGACAGGGGGGGAGACCCAGTACTTC. Encoded protein: CATSSDRLRTGGETQYF.

The chain links TRBV4-2 to TRBJ2-7, with 9 bases fitting TRBD1. The CDR3 length is 16 residues. With V trimmed by 4 bases and J by 5 bases, 12 bases remained unmatched. The germline gives CDR1 LGHNA, CDR2 YNFKEQ. The chain's CDR3 is CASSRLVQGAFDEQYF. CDR3 in DNA: TGTGCCAGCAGCCGGCTGGTACAGGGGGCTTTCGACGAGCAGTACTTC.

This clone showed up just once. The chain uses TRBV4-1 and TRBJ2-5; D might be TRBD2 (5 bases). This CDR3 comprises 13 residues. The V end lost 1 base, the J end lost 6 bases, and 9 bases lay between the germline ends. Germline values: CDR1 MGHRA, CDR2 YSYEKL. This chain's CDR3 is CASSQAEAQTQYF. Written as DNA, the CDR3 is TGCGCCAGCAGCCAAGCGGAGGCACAGACCCAGTACTTC.

The chain employs TRBV7-6 and TRBJ1-1; no clear D. Trimming left V 1 base short and J 2 bases short, with 8 bases between. The germline V gene has CDR1 SGHVS and CDR2 FNYEAQ. The CDR3 is 14 residues long. The CDR3 bases are TGTGCCAGCAGCTTAGGTATAGTTAACACTGAAGCTTTCTTT. It encodes CASSLGIVNTEAFF.

The gene calls are TRBV15 and TRBJ1-1; D possibly corresponds to TRBD1 (6 bases). This CDR3 spans 15 amino acids. From germline, CDR1 is LNHNV and CDR2 YYDKDF (reference sequence). V was trimmed by 1 base and J by 0 bases, leaving 9 bases between them. This CDR3 is CATSRGGGMNTEAFF. The CDR3 DNA sequence: TGTGCCACCAGCAGAGGGGGGGGCATGAACACTGAAGCTTTCTTT.

This clone was recorded a few times. This chain connects TRBV5-4 to TRBJ1-1, with 7 bases lining up with TRBD1. Unmatched junction bases numbered 11, after V lost 8 bases and J lost 4 bases. The CDR3 runs to 14 residues. The germline V gene encodes CDR1 SGHNT and CDR2 YYREEE (reference sequence). In nucleotides, the CDR3 is TGTGCCAGTGGAGAGGGACAGATTAGCACTGAAGCTTTCTTT. It codes for CASGEGQISTEAFF.

As DNA, the CDR3 is TGCGCCAGCAGCTTTCCCCGGTCCCGAGATTACAATGAGCAGTTCTTC. This codes for CASSFPRSRDYNEQFF. The gene calls are TRBV5-1 and TRBJ2-1; D call uncertain. The ends were cut back, 2 bases at V and 4 bases at J, with 16 bases in the middle. The CDR3 totals 16 residues. Germline-derived CDR1 and CDR2 are SGHRS and YFSETQ.

The V gene is TRBV6-6, the J gene TRBJ1-5, with TRBD1 matching 9 bases. The CDR3 sequence is 16 residues long. Trimming removed 7 bases from V and 7 bases from J; junction bases left unmatched: 14. The germline V gene has CDR1 MNHNY and CDR2 SVGAGI (reference sequence). The CDR3 spells CASTPRDRVRGQPQHF. The CDR3, as DNA: TGTGCCAGCACCCCCCGGGACAGGGTAAGAGGACAGCCCCAGCATTTT.

This chain joins TRBV28 and TRBJ2-6, with a possible D match to TRBD2 (5 bases). V lost 6 bases and J 4 bases, leaving 10 bases between the germline ends. CDR3 size: 14 residues. From germline, CDR1 is MDHEN and CDR2 SYDVKM. The CDR3 loop reads CASRRVSGANVLTF. The CDR3 nucleotides read TGTGCCAGCAGGAGGGTCTCCGGGGCCAACGTCCTGACTTTC.

The chain recombines TRBV5-1 with TRBJ2-7; D ambiguous. The germline CDR1 and CDR2 sequences are SGHRS and YFSETQ. The germline V and J ends were trimmed by 5 bases and 4 bases, with 16 bases remaining between them. This CDR3 contains 14 residues. In DNA form, the CDR3 reads TGCGCCAGCAGTCCTGGTCGGGTAACGTACGAGCAGTACTTC. It yields the protein CASSPGRVTYEQYF.

The chain has TRBV29-1 and TRBJ1-1, with a weak D call TRBD1 (5 bases). V lost 3 bases and J lost 1, with 9 bases in between. CDR1 is SQVTM, CDR2 ANQGSEA, per germline. The CDR3 is 13 residues long. CDR3 nucleotide sequence: TGCAGCGTTGACCGGGGGGGGAACACTGAAGCTTTCTTT. Residues: CSVDRGGNTEAFF.

This chain links TRBV5-5 with TRBJ2-7, with D possibly TRBD1 on 6 matching bases. V dropped 1 base and J dropped 1 base, with 9 bases sitting between them. CDR1 is SGHKS and CDR2 is YYEKEE in the germline V gene (reference sequence). The CDR3 loop spans 14 amino acids. The DNA of the CDR3 is TGTGCCAGCAGCTTGACAGGGCCATCCTACGAGCAGTACTTC. It translates to CASSLTGPSYEQYF.

This clone was counted once. The chain employs TRBV19 and TRBJ1-2, with 7 bases matching TRBD1. CDR1 and CDR2 from the germline V gene are LNHDA and SQIVND (reference sequence). The CDR3 runs to 15 residues. J was trimmed by 3 bases and V by 3 bases; bases with no gene match: 7. CDR3 sequence: CASSMAGTEYYGYTF. For the CDR3, the DNA is TGTGCCAGTAGTATGGCCGGGACAGAGTACTATGGCTACACCTTC.

This clone was counted between two and nine times. V usage is TRBV15 and J usage is TRBJ2-1, with D tentatively TRBD2 (5 bases). Germline lookup yields CDR1 LNHNV and CDR2 YYDKDF (reference sequence). The CDR3 is 13 amino acids. The V gene lost 0 bases and the J gene lost 9 bases, with 9 bases spanning the gap. CDR3 in DNA: TGTGCCACCAGCAGAGATTACGAGGGTGAGCAGTTCTTC. This sequence encodes CATSRDYEGEQFF.

This CDR3 is CSVEGPSYEQYF. As DNA, the CDR3 is TGCAGCGTTGAGGGCCCGAGCTACGAGCAGTACTTC. The genes are TRBV29-1 and TRBJ2-7; D remains ambiguous. V lost 3 bases and J 3 bases, leaving 9 bases between the germline ends. Germline CDR1 SQVTM, CDR2 ANQGSEA. CDR3 size: 12 residues.

This chain uses TRBV5-1 with TRBJ2-2; possibly TRBD1 for D (6 bases). Trimming pared 1 base from V and 7 bases from J, leaving 11 bases between. Germline V lookup: CDR1 SGHRS, CDR2 YFSETQ. The CDR3 is 14 residues long. The CDR3 DNA reads TGCGCCAGCAGCTTGCTAGGGGGAAGCGGGGAGCTGTTTTTT. Translated, it gives CASSLLGGSGELFF.

The V call is TRBV7-9, the J call TRBJ1-2; 8 bases align to TRBD1. The trim removed 7 bases at V and 5 bases at J, leaving 6 bases unmatched. Germline CDR1 is SEHNR and CDR2 is FQNEAQ (reference sequence). The CDR3 has 13 residues. In nucleotides, the CDR3 is TGTGCCAGCACCGGAGGACAGGGTTATGGCTACACCTTC. It is translated as CASTGGQGYGYTF.

V is TRBV6-1 and J is TRBJ2-1; D remains unclear. The V gene's germline CDR1 is MNHNS and CDR2 SASEGT. The CDR3 contains 14 residues. V lost 5 bases to trimming and J lost 8 bases, with 16 bases between them. This CDR3 is CASSRPTLSDEQFF. In nucleotides, the CDR3 is TGTGCCAGCAGTAGACCCACCTTGAGCGATGAGCAGTTCTTC.

The V gene is TRBV28, the J gene TRBJ2-7, with TRBD1 matching over 12 bases. The CDR3 spans 16 residues. V lost 2 bases, J lost 5 bases, and 7 bases stayed unmatched. Germline lookup yields CDR1 MDHEN and CDR2 SYDVKM. DNA of the CDR3: TGTGCCAGCAGTTTACCCGGGACAGGGGGCTTCAACGAGCAGTACTTC. Translated: CASSLPGTGGFNEQYF. The variable domain in full, with the rest retrieved from reference TRBV28 and TRBJ2-7, is DVKVTQSSRYLVKRTGEKVFLECVQDMDHENMFWYRQDPGLGLRLIYFSYDVKMKEKGDIPEGYSVSREKKERFSLILESASTNQTSMYLCASSLPGTGGFNEQYFGPGTRLTVT.

The rearrangement links TRBV6-4 to TRBJ2-1, with 7 bases aligning to TRBD2. V was clipped by 6 bases and J by 9 bases; unmatched bases: 11. The CDR3 runs to 14 residues. Per the germline V gene, CDR1 is MRHNA and CDR2 is SNTAGT. In DNA form, the CDR3 reads TGTGCCAGCAGGGGGGGGATTTCCCAGGGTGAGCAGTTCTTC. It is translated as CASRGGISQGEQFF.

V is TRBV15 and J is TRBJ1-1, with TRBD1 identical over 7 bases. V shed 2 bases, J shed 0 bases, and the junction held 3 bases outside the gene matches. This CDR3 contains 15 residues. CDR1 is LNHNV, CDR2 YYDKDF, per germline (reference sequence). The CDR3 reads CATSRPGQMNTEAFF. The CDR3 DNA sequence: TGTGCCACCAGCAGACCGGGACAGATGAACACTGAAGCTTTCTTT.

This chain connects TRBV7-6 to TRBJ1-3; D unresolved. The germline V and J ends were trimmed by 4 bases and 2 bases, with 6 bases remaining between them. Germline V gene data show CDR1 as SGHVS and CDR2 as FNYEAQ. The CDR3 length is 13 residues. Here the CDR3 reads CASSSGPGNTIYF. CDR3 coding DNA: TGTGCCAGCAGCTCTGGCCCTGGAAACACCATATATTTT. Based on the CDR3 plus reference TRBV7-6 and TRBJ1-3, the full variable domain is GAGVSQSPRYKVTKRGQDVALRCDPISGHVSLYWYRQALGQGPEFLTYFNYEAQQDKSGLPNDRFSAERPEGSISTLTIQRTEQRDSAMYRCASSSGPGNTIYFGEGSWLTVV.

The genes are TRBV30 and TRBJ1-2; D is unclear. Between the trimmed V and J ends, which lost 0 bases and 9 bases, there was a span of 11 bases. From germline, CDR1 is GTSNPN and CDR2 SVGIG (reference sequence). The CDR3 covers 12 residues. The CDR3 region has the DNA TGTGCCTGGAGTGTATCCCGGGGAAGCTACACCTTC. Residues: CAWSVSRGSYTF.